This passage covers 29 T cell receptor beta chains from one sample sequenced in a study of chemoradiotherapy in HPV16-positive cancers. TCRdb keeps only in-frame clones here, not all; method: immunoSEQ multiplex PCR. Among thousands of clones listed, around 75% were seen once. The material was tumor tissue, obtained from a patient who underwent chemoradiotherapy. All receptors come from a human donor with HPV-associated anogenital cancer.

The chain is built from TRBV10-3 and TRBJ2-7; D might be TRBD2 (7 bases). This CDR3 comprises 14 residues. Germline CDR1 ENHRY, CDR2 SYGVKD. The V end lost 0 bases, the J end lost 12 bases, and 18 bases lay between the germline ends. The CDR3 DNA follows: TGTGCCATCAGTGAGTCCGGCGGGGGCGGGGGAAGGTACTTC. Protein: CAISESGGGGGRYF.

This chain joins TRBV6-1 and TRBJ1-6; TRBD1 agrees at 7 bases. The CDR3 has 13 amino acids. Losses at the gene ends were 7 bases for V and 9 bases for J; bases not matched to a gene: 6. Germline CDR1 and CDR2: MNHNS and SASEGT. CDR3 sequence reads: CASTTGEGSPLHF. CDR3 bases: TGTGCCAGCACAACAGGGGAAGGTTCACCCCTCCACTTT.

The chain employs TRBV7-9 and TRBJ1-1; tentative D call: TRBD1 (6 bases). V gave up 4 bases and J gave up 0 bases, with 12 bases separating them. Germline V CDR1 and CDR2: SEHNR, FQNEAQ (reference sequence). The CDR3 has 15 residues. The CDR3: CASSYRDGLNTEAFF. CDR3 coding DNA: TGTGCCAGCAGCTACAGGGACGGCTTGAACACTGAAGCTTTCTTT.

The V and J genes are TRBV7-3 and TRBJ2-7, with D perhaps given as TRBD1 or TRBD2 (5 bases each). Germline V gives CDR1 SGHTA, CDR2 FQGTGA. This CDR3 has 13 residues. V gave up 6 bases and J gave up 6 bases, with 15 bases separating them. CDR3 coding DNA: TGTGCCAGCAGTAAAATGTTGGGGGTCGAGCAGTACTTC. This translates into CASSKMLGVEQYF.

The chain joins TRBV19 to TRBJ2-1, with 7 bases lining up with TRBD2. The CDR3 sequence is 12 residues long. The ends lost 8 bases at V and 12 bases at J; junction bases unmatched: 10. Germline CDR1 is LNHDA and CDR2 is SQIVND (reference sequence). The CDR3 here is CASPSGPRGQFF. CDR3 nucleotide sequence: TGTGCCAGTCCTAGCGGACCAAGGGGGCAGTTCTTC.

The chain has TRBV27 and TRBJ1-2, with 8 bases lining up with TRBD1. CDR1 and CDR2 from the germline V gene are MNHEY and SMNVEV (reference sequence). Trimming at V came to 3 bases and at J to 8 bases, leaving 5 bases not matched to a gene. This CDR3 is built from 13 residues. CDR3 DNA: TGTGCCAGCAGTTTGCCGGACAGGGTGGGCTACACCTTC. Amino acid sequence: CASSLPDRVGYTF.

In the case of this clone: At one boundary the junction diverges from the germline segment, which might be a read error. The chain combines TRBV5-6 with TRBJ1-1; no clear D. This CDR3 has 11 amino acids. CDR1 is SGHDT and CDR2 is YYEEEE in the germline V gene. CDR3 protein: CASTGNTKAFF. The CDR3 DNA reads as TGTGCCAGCACGGGGAACACTAAAGCTTTCTTT.

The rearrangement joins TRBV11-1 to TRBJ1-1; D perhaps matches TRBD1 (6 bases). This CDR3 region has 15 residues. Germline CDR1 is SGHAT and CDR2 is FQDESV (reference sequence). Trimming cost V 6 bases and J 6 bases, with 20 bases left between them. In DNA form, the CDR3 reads TGTGCCAGCAGTTCCAGACAGGTCGGGGACGCTGAAGCTTTCTTT. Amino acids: CASSSRQVGDAEAFF.

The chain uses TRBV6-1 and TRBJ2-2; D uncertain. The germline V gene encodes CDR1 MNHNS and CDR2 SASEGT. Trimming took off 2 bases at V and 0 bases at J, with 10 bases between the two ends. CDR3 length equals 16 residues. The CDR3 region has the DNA TGTGCCAGCAGTGAACAAAGCCCCGCGAACACCGGGGAGCTGTTTTTT. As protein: CASSEQSPANTGELFF.

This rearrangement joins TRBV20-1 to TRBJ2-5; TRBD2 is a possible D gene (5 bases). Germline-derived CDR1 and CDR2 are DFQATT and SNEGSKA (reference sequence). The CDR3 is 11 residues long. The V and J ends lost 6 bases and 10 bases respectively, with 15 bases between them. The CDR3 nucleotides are TGCAGTGCCGAGGGTAGCGTAGGCCAGTACTTC. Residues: CSAEGSVGQYF.

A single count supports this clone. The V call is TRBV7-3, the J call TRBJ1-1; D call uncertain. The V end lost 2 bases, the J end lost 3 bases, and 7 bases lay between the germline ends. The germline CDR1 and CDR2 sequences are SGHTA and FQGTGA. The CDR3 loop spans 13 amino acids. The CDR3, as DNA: TGTGCCAGCAGCTTAGAACTTTACACTGAAGCTTTCTTT. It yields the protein CASSLELYTEAFF.

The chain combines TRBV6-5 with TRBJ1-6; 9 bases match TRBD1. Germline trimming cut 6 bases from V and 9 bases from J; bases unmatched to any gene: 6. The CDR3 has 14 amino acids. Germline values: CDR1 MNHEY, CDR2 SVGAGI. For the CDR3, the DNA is TGTGCCAGCAGCCGACAGGGGGAGGCTTCACCCCTCCACTTT. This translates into CASSRQGEASPLHF.

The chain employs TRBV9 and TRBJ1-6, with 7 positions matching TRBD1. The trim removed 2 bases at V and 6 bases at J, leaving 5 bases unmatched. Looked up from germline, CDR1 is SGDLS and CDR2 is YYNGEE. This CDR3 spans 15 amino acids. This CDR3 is CASSVEGASNSPLHF. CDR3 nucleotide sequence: TGTGCCAGCAGCGTGGAGGGGGCGAGTAATTCACCCCTCCACTTT.

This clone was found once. CDR3 sequence reads: CASSFRATQETQYF. CDR3 coding DNA: TGTGCCAGCAGTTTTAGGGCAACCCAAGAGACCCAGTACTTC. The V gene is TRBV27, the J gene TRBJ2-5; D gene ambiguous. V was shortened by 3 bases and J by 1 base, with 9 bases between the two germline ends. The CDR3 runs 14 residues. CDR1 is MNHEY, CDR2 SMNVEV, per germline (reference sequence).

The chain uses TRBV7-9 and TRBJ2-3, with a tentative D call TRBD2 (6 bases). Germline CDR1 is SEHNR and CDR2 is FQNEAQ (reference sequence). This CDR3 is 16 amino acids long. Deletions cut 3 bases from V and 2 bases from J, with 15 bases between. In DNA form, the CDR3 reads TGTGCCAGCAGCTTCGGGCGGACGGGAGACACAGATACGCAGTATTTT. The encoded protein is CASSFGRTGDTDTQYF.

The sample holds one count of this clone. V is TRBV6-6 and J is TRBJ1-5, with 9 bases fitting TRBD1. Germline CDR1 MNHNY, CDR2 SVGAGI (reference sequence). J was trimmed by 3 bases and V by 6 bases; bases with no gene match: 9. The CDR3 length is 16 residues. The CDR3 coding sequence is TGTGCCAGCAGCTCGAGACAGGGGGTCTCCAATCAGCCCCAGCATTTT. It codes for CASSSRQGVSNQPQHF.

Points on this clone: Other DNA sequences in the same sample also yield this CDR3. The CDR3 DNA is TGCGCCAGCAGCCCTACGGGAGGCGCAACCTACGAGCAGTACTTC. This codes for CASSPTGGATYEQYF. The rearrangement links TRBV5-1 to TRBJ2-7; 7 bases map to TRBD2. The CDR3 consists of 15 residues. Germline V gives CDR1 SGHRS, CDR2 YFSETQ. The ends lost 4 bases at V and 2 bases at J; junction bases unmatched: 9.

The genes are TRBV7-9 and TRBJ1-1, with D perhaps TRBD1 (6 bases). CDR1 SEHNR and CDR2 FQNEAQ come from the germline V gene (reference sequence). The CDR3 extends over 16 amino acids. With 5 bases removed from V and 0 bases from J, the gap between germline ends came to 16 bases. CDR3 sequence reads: CASSLTGGAMNTEAFF. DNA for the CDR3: TGTGCCAGCAGCCTAACGGGGGGGGCCATGAACACTGAAGCTTTCTTT.

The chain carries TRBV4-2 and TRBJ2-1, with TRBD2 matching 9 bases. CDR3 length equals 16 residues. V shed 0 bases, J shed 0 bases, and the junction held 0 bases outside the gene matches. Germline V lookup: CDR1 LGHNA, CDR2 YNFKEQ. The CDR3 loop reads CASSQDSGGSYNEQFF. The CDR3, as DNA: TGTGCCAGCAGCCAAGATAGCGGGGGCTCCTACAATGAGCAGTTCTTC.

CDR3 region: CASSRPGLAGGRGTGELFF. The CDR3 nucleotides read TGTGCCAGCAGTCGACCGGGACTAGCGGGGGGGCGGGGAACCGGGGAGCTGTTTTTT. The genes are TRBV2 and TRBJ2-2; 16 nucleotides align to TRBD2. CDR1 and CDR2 (germline): SNHLY, FYNNEI. The CDR3 is 19 amino acids. J was trimmed by 5 bases and V by 5 bases; bases with no gene match: 11.

In DNA, the CDR3 is TGTGCCAGCAGTGGGGGGGCTAGCACAGATACGCAGTATTTT. This translates into CASSGGASTDTQYF. This chain connects TRBV6-4 to TRBJ2-3; D may match TRBD1 or TRBD2 (6 bases each). The CDR3 spans 14 residues. V was shortened by 4 bases and J by 0 bases, with 8 bases between the two germline ends. Germline loops: CDR1 MRHNA, CDR2 SNTAGT.

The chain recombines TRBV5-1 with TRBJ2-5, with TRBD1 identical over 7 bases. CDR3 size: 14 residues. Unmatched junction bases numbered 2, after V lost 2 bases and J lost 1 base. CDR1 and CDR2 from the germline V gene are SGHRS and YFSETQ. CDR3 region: CASSFDRVQETQYF. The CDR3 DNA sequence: TGCGCCAGCAGCTTCGACAGGGTCCAAGAGACCCAGTACTTC.

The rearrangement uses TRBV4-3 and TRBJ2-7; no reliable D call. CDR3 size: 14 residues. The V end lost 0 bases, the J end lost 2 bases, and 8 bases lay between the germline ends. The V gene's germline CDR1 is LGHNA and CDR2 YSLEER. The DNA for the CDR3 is TGCGCCAGCAGCCAAGAATACCGAACCTACGAGCAGTACTTC. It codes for CASSQEYRTYEQYF.

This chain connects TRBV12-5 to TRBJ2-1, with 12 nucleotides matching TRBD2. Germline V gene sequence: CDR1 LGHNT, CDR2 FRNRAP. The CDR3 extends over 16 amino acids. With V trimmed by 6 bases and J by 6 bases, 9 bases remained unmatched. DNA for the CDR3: TGTGCTAGTGGAGGAACCGGACTAGCGGGGAGCAATGAGCAGTTCTTC. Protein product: CASGGTGLAGSNEQFF.

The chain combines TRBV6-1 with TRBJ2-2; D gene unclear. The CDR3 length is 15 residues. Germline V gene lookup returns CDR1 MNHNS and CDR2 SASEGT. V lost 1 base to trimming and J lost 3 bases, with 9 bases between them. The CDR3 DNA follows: TGTGCCAGCAGTGAAGGTGTAGGGCACACCGGGGAGCTGTTTTTT. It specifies CASSEGVGHTGELFF.

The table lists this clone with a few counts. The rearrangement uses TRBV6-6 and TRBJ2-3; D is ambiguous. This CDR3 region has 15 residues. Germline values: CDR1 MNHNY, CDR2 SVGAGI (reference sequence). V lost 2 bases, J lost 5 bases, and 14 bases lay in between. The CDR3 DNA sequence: TGTGCCAGCAGTTACAGTGCGGTTCCGGGAGATACGCAGTATTTT. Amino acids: CASSYSAVPGDTQYF.

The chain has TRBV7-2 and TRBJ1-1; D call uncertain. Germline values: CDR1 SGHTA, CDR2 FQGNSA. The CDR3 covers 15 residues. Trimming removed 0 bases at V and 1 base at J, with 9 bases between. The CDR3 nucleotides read TGTGCCAGCAGCTTAGCGGTGTCAGGGAACACTGAAGCTTTCTTT. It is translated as CASSLAVSGNTEAFF. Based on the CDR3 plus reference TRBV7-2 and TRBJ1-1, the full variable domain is GAGVSQSPSNKVTEKGKDVELRCDPISGHTALYWYRQSLGQGLEFLIYFQGNSAPDKSGLPSDRFSAERTGGSVSTLTIQRTQQEDSAVYLCASSLAVSGNTEAFFGQGTRLTVV.

CDR3 in DNA: TGTGCCAGCTCACCAACAGGGACGGCCTACGAGCAGTACTTC. Protein product: CASSPTGTAYEQYF. J is TRBJ2-7 and V is TRBV18; TRBD1 might be the D (6 bases). Germline V gives CDR1 KGHSH, CDR2 LQKENI. V gave up 2 bases and J gave up 2 bases, with 10 bases separating them. The CDR3 has 14 residues.

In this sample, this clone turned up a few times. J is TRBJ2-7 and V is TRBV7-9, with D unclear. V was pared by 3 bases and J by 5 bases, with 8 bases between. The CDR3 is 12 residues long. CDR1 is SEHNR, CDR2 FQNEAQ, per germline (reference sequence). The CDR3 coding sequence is TGTGCCAGCAGCTTGGACCATAACGAGCAGTACTTC. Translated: CASSLDHNEQYF.